This T cell receptor (beta chain) was sequenced during a study of T cell changes during pregnancy in multiple sclerosis. The repertoire was sequenced with immunoSEQ multiplex PCR; TCRdb's copy has only in-frame clones and lacks some. The sample has 78,000 or so clones, around 92% seen once; the top ten hold more than 1.4%. The CDR3 extends over 22 amino acids. The specimen was peripheral blood, collected before pregnancy. The clonotype was recovered from a female donor with multiple sclerosis, enrolled in a pregnancy study. The rearrangement links TRBV21-1 to TRBJ2-7; the tabulated D call, TRBD2, remains unverified against the DNA. TRBV21-1 is a pseudogene. CDR3 nucleotide sequence: TGTGCCAGCAAGAACGGGGGCTTGTATCCGGGCAGCGGGGCTCCGGGGCTATACGAGCAGTACTTC. This translates into CASKNGGLYPGSGAPGLYEQYF.